This T cell receptor (beta chain) was identified during a study of T-cell memory formation after mild COVID-19. The CDR3 is made up of 17 amino acids. TCRdb analysed the 5' RACE reads with MiXCR anew, one entry per CDR3 protein. The repertoire holds around 390,000 distinct CDR3 sequences, with approximately 15% as singletons. This clonotype was observed a few times. The chain employs TRBV12-1 and TRBJ2-7; the tabulated D call, TRBD1, remains unverified against the DNA. TRBV12-1 is classified as a pseudogene. The clonotype originates from a man in his late teens or twenties who had mild COVID-19 (a few samples of this study predate the infection). Cell type and time point are not known. The specimen was PBMCs or a T cell subset sorted from them (not recorded which). CDR3 DNA: TGTGCCAGCAGCCCCTCGGCCGCCGGGACAGGGTCTTTCACTCGGTACTTC. It yields the protein CASSPSAAGTGSFTRYF.